This T cell receptor (beta chain) was documented in a study of tumour-infiltrating T cells in Burkitt lymphoma. Study at large: Repertoire clonality predicted overall and progression-free survival.

Per germline, CDR1 SGHDT and CDR2 YYEEEE. V gave up 2 bases and J gave up 9 bases, with 14 bases separating them. The CDR3 loop spans 13 amino acids. Method: immunoSEQ multiplex PCR; TCRdb's copy keeps in-frame clones and lacks some. The sample lists about 13,000 clones; over 75% were seen once. The chain uses TRBV5-6 and TRBJ1-2; D uncertain. Sample: tumor tissue. The clonotype comes from a human donor with diffuse large B-cell lymphoma. The CDR3 loop is CASSLNSLASYTF. The CDR3 DNA reads as TGTGCCAGCAGCTTAAACAGTTTGGCGAGCTACACCTTC.